This T cell receptor beta chain originates from a study of Graves' ophthalmopathy and Graves' hyperthyroidism. Study overall: Hyperthyroidism was considered stable when no ophthalmopathy appeared within 18 months of follow-up.

This clonotype showed up just a few times. No antigen is known for it. Amplified material comprised TCR beta CDR3 regions derived from RNA transcripts. Second-round multiplex PCR came after a first-round RT-PCR that employed HTBI primers. In TCRdb, the multiplex PCR reads were re-called with MiXCR into one record per CDR3 protein. Of around 520,000 distinct CDR3 sequences in the sample, 39% were seen once. The evidence that diagnosis relied on was clinical symptoms, serum thyroxine, TRAb, thyroid ultrasound and orbital computed tomography. After removal of 6 bases from V and 6 bases from J, the junction contained 5 bases not matched to a gene. The CDR3 runs to 15 residues. Findings and caveats of the study: Blood also carried most expanded thyroid clonotypes exceeding 0.001 frequency.

The sequence was obtained from an adult man with Graves' hyperthyroidism. The chain couples TRBV12-3 or TRBV12-4 to TRBJ2-2, with 12 bases aligning to TRBD2. The sample taken for sequencing was peripheral blood or thyroid tissue (not recorded which). The CDR3 nucleotides read TGTGCCAGCAGGCATACTAGCGGGAGGTCCGGGGAGCTGTTTTTT. This translates into CASRHTSGRSGELFF.